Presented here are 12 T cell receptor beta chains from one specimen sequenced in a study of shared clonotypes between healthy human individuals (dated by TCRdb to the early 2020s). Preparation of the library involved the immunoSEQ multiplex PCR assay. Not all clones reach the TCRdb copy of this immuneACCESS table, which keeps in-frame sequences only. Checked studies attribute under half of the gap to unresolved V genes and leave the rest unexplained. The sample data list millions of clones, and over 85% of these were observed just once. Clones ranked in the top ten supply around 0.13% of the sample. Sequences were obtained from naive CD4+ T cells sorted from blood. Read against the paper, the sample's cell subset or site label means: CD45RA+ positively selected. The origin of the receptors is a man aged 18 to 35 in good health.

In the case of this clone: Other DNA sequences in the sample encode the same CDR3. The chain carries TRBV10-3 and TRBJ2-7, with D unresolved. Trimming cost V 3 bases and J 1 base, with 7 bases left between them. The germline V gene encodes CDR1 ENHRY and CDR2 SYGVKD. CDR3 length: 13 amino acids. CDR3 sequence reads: CAISDGRSYEQYF. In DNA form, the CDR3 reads TGTGCCATCAGTGACGGGCGGTCCTACGAGCAGTACTTC.

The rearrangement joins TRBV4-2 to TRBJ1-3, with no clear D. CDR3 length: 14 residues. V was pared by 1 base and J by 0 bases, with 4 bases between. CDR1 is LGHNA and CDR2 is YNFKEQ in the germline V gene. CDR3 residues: CASSQAASGNTIYF. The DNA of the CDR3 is TGTGCCAGCAGCCAAGCGGCCTCTGGAAACACCATATATTTT.

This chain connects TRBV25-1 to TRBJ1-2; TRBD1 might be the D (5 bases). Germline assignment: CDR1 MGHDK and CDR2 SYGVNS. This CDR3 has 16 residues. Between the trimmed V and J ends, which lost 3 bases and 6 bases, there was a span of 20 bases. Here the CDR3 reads CASSEEGTPLRNGYTF. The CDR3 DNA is TGTGCCAGCAGTGAGGAGGGGACCCCACTAAGGAATGGCTACACCTTC.

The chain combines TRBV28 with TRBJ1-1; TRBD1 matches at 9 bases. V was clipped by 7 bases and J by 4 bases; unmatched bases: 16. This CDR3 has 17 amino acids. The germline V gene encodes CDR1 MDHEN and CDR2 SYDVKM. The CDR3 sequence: CASTTQGARPLGTEAFF. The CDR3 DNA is TGTGCCAGCACCACACAGGGGGCCCGACCTCTGGGCACTGAAGCTTTCTTT.

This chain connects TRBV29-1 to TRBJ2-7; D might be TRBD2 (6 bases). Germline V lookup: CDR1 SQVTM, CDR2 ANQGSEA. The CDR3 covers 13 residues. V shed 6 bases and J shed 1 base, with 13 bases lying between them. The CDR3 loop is CSVEGSLSYEQYF. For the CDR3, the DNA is TGCAGCGTGGAGGGCTCCCTTTCCTACGAGCAGTACTTC.

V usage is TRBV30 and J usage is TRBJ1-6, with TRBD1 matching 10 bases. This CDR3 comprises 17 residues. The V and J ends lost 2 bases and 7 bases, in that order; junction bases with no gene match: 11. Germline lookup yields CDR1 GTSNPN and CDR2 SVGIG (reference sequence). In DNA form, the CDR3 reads TGTGCCTGGAGTACACTTATCGGGACAGGGGTAAATTCACCCCTCCACTTT. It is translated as CAWSTLIGTGVNSPLHF.

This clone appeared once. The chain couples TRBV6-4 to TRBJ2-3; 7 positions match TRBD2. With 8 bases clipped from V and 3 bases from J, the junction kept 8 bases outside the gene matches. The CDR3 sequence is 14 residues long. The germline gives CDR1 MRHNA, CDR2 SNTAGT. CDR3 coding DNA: TGTGCCAGCCGCAGCGGGGAGGGTACAGATACGCAGTATTTT. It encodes CASRSGEGTDTQYF.

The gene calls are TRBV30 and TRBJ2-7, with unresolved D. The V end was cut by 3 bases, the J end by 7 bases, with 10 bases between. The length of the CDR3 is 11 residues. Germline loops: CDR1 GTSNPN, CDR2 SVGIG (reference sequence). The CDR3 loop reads CAWRLDSEQYF. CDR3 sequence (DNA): TGTGCCTGGAGACTGGATAGTGAGCAGTACTTC.

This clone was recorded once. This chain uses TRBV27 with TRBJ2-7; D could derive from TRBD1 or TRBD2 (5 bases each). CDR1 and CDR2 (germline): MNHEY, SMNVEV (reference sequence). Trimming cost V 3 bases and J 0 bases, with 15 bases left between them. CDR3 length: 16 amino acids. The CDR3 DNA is TGTGCCAGCAGTTTTACTACACCAGGGAGCTCCTACGAGCAGTACTTC. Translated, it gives CASSFTTPGSSYEQYF.

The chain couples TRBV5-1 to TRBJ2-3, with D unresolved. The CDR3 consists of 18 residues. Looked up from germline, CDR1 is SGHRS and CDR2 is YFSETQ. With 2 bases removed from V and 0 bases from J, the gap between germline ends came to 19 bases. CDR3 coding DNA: TGCGCCAGCAGCTTCATGTCGCCCCGACTCTCTAGCACAGATACGCAGTATTTT. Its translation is CASSFMSPRLSSTDTQYF.

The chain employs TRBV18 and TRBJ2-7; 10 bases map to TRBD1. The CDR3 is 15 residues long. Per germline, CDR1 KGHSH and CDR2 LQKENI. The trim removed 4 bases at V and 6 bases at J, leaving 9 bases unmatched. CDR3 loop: CASSLGTGEMGEQYF. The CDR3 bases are TGTGCCAGCTCACTCGGGACAGGGGAAATGGGCGAGCAGTACTTC.

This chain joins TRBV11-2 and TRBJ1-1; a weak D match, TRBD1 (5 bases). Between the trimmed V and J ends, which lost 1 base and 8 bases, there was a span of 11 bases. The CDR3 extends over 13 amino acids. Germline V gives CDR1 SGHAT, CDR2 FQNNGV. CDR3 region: CASSLAAQGEAFF. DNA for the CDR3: TGTGCCAGCAGCTTAGCTGCTCAGGGAGAAGCTTTCTTT.